These T cell receptor beta chains were read from a single sample in a study of T cells after yellow fever vaccination. TCRdb processed the 5' RACE reads anew with MiXCR; each CDR3 protein has one entry. Found here are more than 350,000 distinct CDR3 sequences, 11% of them singletons; the top ten hold 18%. The specimen comprised PBMCs, sampled on the day of the first yellow fever vaccination. The origin of the receptors is a man aged 18 to 29 who received the YFV17D yellow fever vaccine. The conserved cysteine and the conserved F or W are not part of the CDR3 here.

J: TRBJ2-3; V: TRBV9; CDR3: ASSVEVEGGATDTQY
J: TRBJ1-1; V: TRBV7-9; CDR3: ASTPTVNTEAF
J: TRBJ1-4; V: TRBV5-5; CDR3: ASSLLQGGEKLF
J: TRBJ1-1; V: TRBV12-3/TRBV12-4; CDR3: ASSAPPTGVATEAF
J: TRBJ2-3; V: TRBV10-3; CDR3: AISPGLVPDTQY
J: TRBJ1-6; V: TRBV20-1; CDR3: SARGPSGQGLGSPLH
J: TRBJ2-3; V: TRBV5-8; CDR3: ASSLGGQGLWY
J: TRBJ2-5; V: TRBV4-1; CDR3: ASSRATGGRGETQY
J: TRBJ2-2; V: TRBV27; CDR3: ASSLYSLGTGELF
J: TRBJ2-7; V: TRBV7-8; CDR3: ASSRTQRTGPRLAYEQY
J: TRBJ2-2; V: TRBV14; CDR3: ASSPHSNTGELF
J: TRBJ1-2; V: TRBV5-1; CDR3: ASSADPTSGLSYGYT
J: TRBJ2-3; V: TRBV4-1; CDR3: ASSPSSGGDTDTQY
J: TRBJ2-5; V: TRBV20-1; CDR3: SAEPAGGKETQY
J: TRBJ1-1; V: TRBV7-2; CDR3: ASSSPGGTARNTEAF
J: TRBJ1-5; V: TRBV3-1; CDR3: ASSQEFQADNQPQH
J: TRBJ1-5; V: TRBV10-3; CDR3: AIKLDSNQPQH
J: TRBJ2-7; V: TRBV7-2; CDR3: ASSLPPFYEQY
J: TRBJ1-1; V: TRBV12-3/TRBV12-4; CDR3: ASSRQGQTEAF
J: TRBJ2-1; V: TRBV7-2; CDR3: ASSLYRGAGNEQF
J: TRBJ2-3; V: TRBV29-1; CDR3: SVESPGDREYTDTQY
J: TRBJ2-7; V: TRBV12-3/TRBV12-4; CDR3: ASKGQAYEQY
J: TRBJ2-3; V: TRBV7-9; CDR3: ASTLGGLADTQY
J: TRBJ2-5; V: TRBV7-9; CDR3: ASSITTSGGVKTQY
J: TRBJ2-6; V: TRBV29-1; CDR3: SVAVSGANVLT
J: TRBJ1-2; V: TRBV14; CDR3: ASSQDVGTASTT
J: TRBJ2-1; V: TRBV7-2; CDR3: ASSLSRADRNEQF
J: TRBJ1-5; V: TRBV7-2; CDR3: ASSQRQAGTQH
J: TRBJ2-3; V: TRBV5-1; CDR3: ASSRGLAYTDTQY
J: TRBJ2-3; V: TRBV6-2/TRBV6-3; CDR3: ASIPPQGTDTGDTQY
J: TRBJ2-2; V: TRBV11-1; CDR3: ASSQQGRNRPDTGELF
J: TRBJ2-3; V: TRBV20-1; CDR3: SVWGSTDTQY
J: TRBJ1-1; V: TRBV10-3; CDR3: AISGTGLMEAF
J: TRBJ2-5; V: TRBV10-1; CDR3: ASSGDTRETQY
J: TRBJ2-7; V: TRBV7-2; CDR3: ASTLVGVEQY
J: TRBJ2-2; V: TRBV7-7; CDR3: ASSLEGRGNTGELF
J: TRBJ2-5; V: TRBV20-1; CDR3: SALTSVRETQY
J: TRBJ2-2; V: TRBV5-1; CDR3: ASSRQFTGELF
J: TRBJ1-1; V: TRBV6-6; CDR3: ASSYKGLSEAF
J: TRBJ2-3; V: TRBV20-1; CDR3: SAGTGITDTQY
J: TRBJ2-1; V: TRBV3-1; CDR3: ASSQGNWPANEQF
J: TRBJ1-1; V: TRBV5-1; CDR3: ASSLEDPTEAF
J: TRBJ2-3; V: TRBV20-1; CDR3: SASGLRDTQY
J: TRBJ2-1; V: TRBV5-5; CDR3: DSCFPQGTEGHEQF
J: TRBJ2-5; V: TRBV12-3/TRBV12-4; CDR3: ASSYISETQY
J: TRBJ2-2; V: TRBV29-1; CDR3: SVEGQGAGELF
J: TRBJ2-2; V: TRBV14; CDR3: ASSKNRGTGELF
J: TRBJ2-1; V: TRBV4-1; CDR3: ASSPILDSFYNEQF
J: TRBJ2-3; V: TRBV6-1; CDR3: ATFKRGSGTDTQY
J: TRBJ1-2; V: TRBV7-2; CDR3: ASSLALSRVGGYT
J: TRBJ2-2; V: TRBV12-3/TRBV12-4; CDR3: ASSYGGELF
J: TRBJ1-3; V: TRBV4-2; CDR3: ASSQVSGGGSGNTIY
J: TRBJ1-1; V: TRBV14; CDR3: ASSQPGHLNTEAF